The source of this T cell receptor (beta chain) is a study of graft-versus-host responses after intestinal transplantation. Study context: Once they had received anti-thymocyte globulin induction, all recipients took tacrolimus and steroids for about three years.

The repertoire was sequenced with immunoSEQ multiplex PCR; TCRdb's copy has only in-frame clones and lacks some. The sample has 85,000 to 90,000 clones; less than 90% are singletons. As for this clone: The target antigen is unknown.

CDR3 length: 11 amino acids. The sample consisted of unstimulated CD8+ T cells sorted from spleen or lymph node cells, taken before intestinal transplant. This TCR was recovered from a human donor who received an intestinal transplant. The chain employs TRBV21-1 and TRBJ2-7. TRBV21-1 is labeled a pseudogene. The CDR3 protein is CASRDSYEQYF. CDR3 in DNA: TGTGCCAGCAGGGACTCCTACGAGCAGTACTTC.